This T cell receptor (beta chain) was sequenced in a study of cytomegalovirus exposure and HLA in healthy donors. General study findings and limits: TCR beta sequences reportedly predicted the HLA-A and HLA-B alleles of most subjects accurately. The authors judged a highly shared variant cluster likely a sequencing artifact.

These donors counted as nominally healthy when sampled, but unrecorded immune exposures were likely. As regards this clone: As yet, its antigen is unknown.

The PCR was carried out with 60 Vbeta primers and 13 Jbeta primers. Sequenced by immunoSEQ multiplex PCR; TCRdb stores in-frame clones only, minus some. The sample's table shows 130,000 or so clones. Germline-derived CDR1 and CDR2 are SQVTM and ANQGSEA. CDR3 size: 12 residues. V shed 6 bases and J 4 bases; nucleotides not matched to a gene: 6. The chain carries TRBV29-1 and TRBJ2-7; 7 positions agree with TRBD1. The sample was PBMCs. The TCR sequence derives from a woman aged 18-35 years in good health and CMV-seronegative. The CDR3 sequence is CSVEGQPYEQYF. The CDR3 DNA is TGCAGCGTAGAGGGACAGCCTTACGAGCAGTACTTC.